The 18 T cell receptor beta chains reported below all come from one sample, sequenced in a study of blood T cell repertoires in COVID-19. Profiled with immunoSEQ multiplex PCR; TCRdb holds only in-frame clones, not every one. This sample has a few hundred thousand clones, with 90% found just once. Sequenced input: PBMCs or T cells enriched from blood (not recorded which). These receptors were obtained from a man aged 18 to 35 who had recovered from COVID-19.

V and J are TRBV18 and TRBJ2-3; 8 nucleotides agree with TRBD1. The CDR3 totals 15 residues. The J segment lost 0 bases and the V segment lost 6 bases, leaving 5 bases of the junction unmatched. In germline, CDR1 is KGHSH, CDR2 LQKENI. CDR3 DNA sequence: TGTGCCAGCTCCGCGAACAGGGGGAGCACAGATACGCAGTATTTT. This sequence encodes CASSANRGSTDTQYF.

This rearrangement joins TRBV27 to TRBJ2-3; no clear D. The CDR3 runs 12 residues. The germline V and J ends were trimmed by 4 bases and 4 bases, with 6 bases remaining between them. Germline V lookup: CDR1 MNHEY, CDR2 SMNVEV (reference sequence). The CDR3 region has the DNA TGTGCCAGCAGTTATGGGCCAGATACGCAGTATTTT. Translation gives CASSYGPDTQYF.

The chain recombines TRBV6-2 or TRBV6-3 with TRBJ2-4; D might be TRBD2 (6 bases). The V gene's germline CDR1 is MNHEY and CDR2 SVGEGT. The V end lost 5 bases, the J end lost 9 bases, and 17 bases lay between the germline ends. The CDR3 loop spans 14 amino acids. The CDR3 loop reads CASSPAGRLVIQYF. CDR3 bases: TGTGCCAGCAGTCCAGCGGGTAGGCTTGTCATTCAGTACTTC.

The genes are TRBV4-1 and TRBJ1-1; D not resolved. From germline, CDR1 is MGHRA and CDR2 YSYEKL. The CDR3 consists of 17 residues. V shed 1 base and J shed 0 bases, with 15 bases lying between them. The CDR3 reads CASSQAIQSSMNTEAFF. The CDR3 DNA reads as TGCGCCAGCAGCCAAGCTATCCAATCGAGCATGAACACTGAAGCTTTCTTT.

The chain joins TRBV15 to TRBJ2-7, with TRBD1 matching over 9 bases. The germline gives CDR1 LNHNV, CDR2 YYDKDF (reference sequence). J gave up 2 bases and V 5 bases, and 4 bases lay outside the gene matches. The CDR3 consists of 14 residues. The DNA of the CDR3 is TGTGCCACCAGCTTGCGGGACAGGGCCTACGAGCAGTACTTC. This codes for CATSLRDRAYEQYF.

The gene calls are TRBV2 and TRBJ2-2; tentative D call: TRBD1 (6 bases). CDR1 is SNHLY, CDR2 FYNNEI, per germline. This CDR3 has 15 residues. Trimming stripped 6 bases from V and 0 bases from J, with 11 bases between. Written as DNA, the CDR3 is TGTGCCAGCAGGTGGGGGCCCTCGAACACCGGGGAGCTGTTTTTT. Its translation is CASRWGPSNTGELFF.

The chain joins TRBV2 to TRBJ1-2; TRBD1 is a possible D gene (6 bases). The CDR3 sequence is 15 residues long. With 8 bases removed from V and 2 bases from J, the gap between germline ends came to 18 bases. Germline assignment: CDR1 SNHLY and CDR2 FYNNEI. In nucleotides, the CDR3 is TGTGCCAGCCGGGTAGCGGGGGGGCAGAACTATGGCTACACCTTC. The encoded protein is CASRVAGGQNYGYTF.

The J gene is TRBJ2-1, the V gene TRBV5-4, with D hard to call. V lost 3 bases and J 4 bases, leaving 8 bases between the germline ends. In germline, CDR1 is SGHNT, CDR2 YYREEE (reference sequence). The CDR3 spans 13 residues. The chain's CDR3 is CASSSTFYNEQFF. CDR3 in DNA: TGTGCCAGCAGCTCGACATTTTACAATGAGCAGTTCTTC.

V is TRBV13 and J is TRBJ1-2; 9 bases align to TRBD1. The V gene's germline CDR1 is PRHDT and CDR2 FYEKMQ (reference sequence). The J segment lost 4 bases and the V segment lost 1 base, leaving 7 bases of the junction unmatched. The CDR3 has 16 amino acids. The DNA for the CDR3 is TGTGCCAGCAGCTTAGTGGGACAGGGCGTGACCTATGGCTACACCTTC. Residues: CASSLVGQGVTYGYTF.

In DNA form, the CDR3 reads TGTGCCAGCTTCGACAGGGACGAGGCTTTCTTT. It specifies CASFDRDEAFF. The rearrangement links TRBV6-6 to TRBJ1-1; 7 bases are shared with TRBD1. There are 11 residues in the CDR3. Germline CDR1 MNHNY, CDR2 SVGAGI (reference sequence). Losses at the gene ends were 8 bases for V and 11 bases for J; bases not matched to a gene: 8.

V and J are TRBV7-6 and TRBJ1-6; 7 nucleotides agree with TRBD1. The CDR3 has 14 residues. Trimming removed 6 bases from V and 9 bases from J; junction bases left unmatched: 8. The germline CDR1 and CDR2 sequences are SGHVS and FNYEAQ. CDR3: CASRSTGSGSPLHF. As DNA, the CDR3 is TGTGCCAGCAGATCGACAGGGTCGGGTTCACCCCTCCACTTT.

On this clone: The identical CDR3 is also encoded by other nucleotide sequences in the sample. This chain connects TRBV7-3 to TRBJ1-2; a possible D gene is TRBD1 (5 bases). With 3 bases removed from V and 6 bases from J, the gap between germline ends came to 14 bases. Germline CDR1 is SGHTA and CDR2 is FQGTGA. CDR3 length: 14 residues. Here the CDR3 DNA reads TGTGCCAGCAGCTTGACCGCCGCGGGGGATGGCTACACCTTC. As protein: CASSLTAAGDGYTF.

The rearrangement uses TRBV28 and TRBJ2-7, with TRBD2 as a possible D gene (6 bases). The length of the CDR3 is 15 residues. The germline V gene encodes CDR1 MDHEN and CDR2 SYDVKM. The V end was cut by 7 bases, the J end by 5 bases, with 21 bases between. The CDR3 sequence is CASTPRAGRGNEQYF. The CDR3 DNA is TGTGCCAGCACTCCCAGGGCCGGGAGAGGTAACGAGCAGTACTTC.

The chain recombines TRBV10-2 with TRBJ1-2, with 9 bases that match TRBD1. Germline CDR1 reads WSHSY; CDR2 reads SAAADI. V trimming: 6 bases; J trimming: 5 bases; junction bases outside the gene matches: 1. CDR3 length: 12 residues. This CDR3 reads CASRTGGYGYTF. The CDR3 nucleotides are TGCGCCAGCAGGACAGGGGGTTATGGCTACACCTTC.

This rearrangement joins TRBV9 to TRBJ2-2; D ambiguous. This CDR3 comprises 16 residues. Per germline, CDR1 SGDLS and CDR2 YYNGEE. V gave up 0 bases and J gave up 3 bases, with 12 bases separating them. CDR3 protein: CASSVGASMYTGELFF. CDR3 DNA sequence: TGTGCCAGCAGCGTAGGCGCCTCTATGTACACCGGGGAGCTGTTTTTT.

The chain combines TRBV6-9 with TRBJ1-1; a weak D match, TRBD1 (6 bases). Between the trimmed V and J ends, which lost 0 bases and 1 base, there was a span of 21 bases. Looked up from germline, CDR1 is MNHGY and CDR2 is SVAAGI. CDR3 size: 19 residues. For the CDR3, the DNA is TGTGCCAGCAGTTATTCCGCGGACGGGGAGGGGGATCCGAACACTGAAGCTTTCTTT. As protein: CASSYSADGEGDPNTEAFF.

The chain recombines TRBV11-2 with TRBJ1-1; TRBD1 might be the D (5 bases). There are 13 residues in the CDR3. CDR1 and CDR2 from the germline V gene are SGHAT and FQNNGV. Trimming shortened V by 5 bases and J by 10 bases, and 17 bases separated the two germline ends. CDR3 residues: CASSDRTPGLAFF. The DNA for the CDR3 is TGTGCCAGCAGCGACCGGACACCCGGGCTAGCTTTCTTT.

The J gene is TRBJ2-2, the V gene TRBV9; a weak D match, TRBD2 (6 bases). Trimming removed 1 base at V and 3 bases at J, with 16 bases between. The CDR3 runs 17 residues. The germline gives CDR1 SGDLS, CDR2 YYNGEE. The CDR3 sequence is CASSVPEGGEDTGELFF. CDR3 in DNA: TGTGCCAGCAGCGTACCCGAAGGAGGGGAGGACACCGGGGAGCTGTTTTTT.